This TCR beta chain was identified in a study of blood T cells in healthy people across ages. For the second PCR, which ran for 7 to 11 cycles, a sample-barcoded 5' primer and a J-beta primer mix were used. Each of the cDNA molecules was tagged by a template-switch adaptor with 12 random nucleotides. TCRdb reprocessed the 5' RACE reads via MiXCR and lists one record per CDR3 protein. The sample has some 760,000 distinct CDR3 sequences; 20% to 30% are singletons. CDR3 length equals 13 residues. About this clonotype itself: Its antigen remains unidentified. One end of the junction varies from germline; a read error may be responsible.

Regarding the study as a whole: Among T cells, TCR beta diversity per million cells dropped roughly linearly as age rose.

The data were also submitted as part of a second study, on T cells of mothers and their children. That source adds: Mothers and children who were related shared slightly more overlap than unrelated pairs, but not significantly more.

Specimen: blood. The receptor comes from a boy aged 5-17 years in good health. The chain joins TRBV12-3 or TRBV12-4 to TRBJ1-5; no reliable D call. The CDR3 spells CASTEDSNQPRHF. The CDR3 DNA is TGTGCCAGCACTGAAGATAGCAATCAGCCCCGGCATTTT.